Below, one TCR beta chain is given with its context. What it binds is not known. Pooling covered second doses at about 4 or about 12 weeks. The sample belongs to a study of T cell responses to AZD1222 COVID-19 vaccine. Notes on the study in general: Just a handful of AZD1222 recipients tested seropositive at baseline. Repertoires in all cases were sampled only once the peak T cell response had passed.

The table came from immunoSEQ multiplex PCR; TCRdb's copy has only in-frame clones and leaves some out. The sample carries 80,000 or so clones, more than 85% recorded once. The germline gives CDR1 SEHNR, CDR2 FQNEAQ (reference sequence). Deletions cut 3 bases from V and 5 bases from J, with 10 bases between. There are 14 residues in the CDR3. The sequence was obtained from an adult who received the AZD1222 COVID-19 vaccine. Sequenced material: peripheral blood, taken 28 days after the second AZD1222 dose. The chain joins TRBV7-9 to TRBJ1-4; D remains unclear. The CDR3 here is CASSLAGSNEKLFF. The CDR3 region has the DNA TGTGCCAGCAGCTTGGCCGGATCCAATGAAAAACTGTTTTTT.